This T cell receptor beta chain derives from a study of shared clonotypes between healthy human individuals. Naive CD8 cells comprised CD45RO-negative, CCR7-positively selected cells, excluding terminally differentiated effector memory CD45RA+ cells. Germline V lookup: CDR1 SEHNR, CDR2 FQNEAQ (reference sequence). Trimming took 4 bases from V and 8 from J, leaving 11 bases between them. CDR3 length equals 12 residues. Only in-frame clones appear in the TCRdb table, and some are missing; sequencing was by immunoSEQ multiplex PCR. This table has around 2.1 million clones, 90% to 95% appearing once. Sample: naive CD8+ T cells from PBMCs. This sequence joins TRBV7-9 and TRBJ1-2, with TRBD1 as a possible D gene (6 bases). This TCR was sampled from a man between 18 and 35 years old in good health. Some clones in this sample may be carry-over from other donors' samples. CDR3 protein: CASSSGAPGYTF. In nucleotides, the CDR3 is TGTGCCAGCAGCTCGGGGGCTCCCGGCTACACCTTC. The full variable domain, completed using reference TRBV7-9 and TRBJ1-2, is DTGVSQNPRHKITKRGQNVTFRCDPISEHNRLYWYRQTLGQGPEFLTYFQNEAQLEKSRLLSDRFSAERPKGSFSTLEIQRTEQGDSAMYLCASSSGAPGYTFGSGTRLTVV.